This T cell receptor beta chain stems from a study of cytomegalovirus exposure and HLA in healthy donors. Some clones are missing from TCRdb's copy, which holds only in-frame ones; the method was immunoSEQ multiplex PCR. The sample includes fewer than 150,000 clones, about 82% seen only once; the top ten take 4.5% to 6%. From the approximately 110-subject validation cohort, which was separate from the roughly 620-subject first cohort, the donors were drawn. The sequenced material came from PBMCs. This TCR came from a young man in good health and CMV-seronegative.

This CDR3 reads CASSPPTSGRAPGELFF. Here the CDR3 DNA reads TGTGCCAGCAGCCCCCCGACTAGCGGGAGGGCCCCCGGGGAGCTGTTTTTT. This sequence joins TRBV7-7 and TRBJ2-2; 14 bases agree with TRBD2. The CDR3 length is 17 residues. The junction had 8 bases not matched to a gene; V was cut back by 5 bases and J by 6 bases. Germline lookup yields CDR1 SSHAT and CDR2 FNYEAQ (reference sequence).